This is a list of T cell receptor beta chains from one sample in a study of T cells after yellow fever vaccination. TCRdb re-called the 5' RACE reads through MiXCR, storing one row per CDR3 protein. Among hundreds of thousands of distinct CDR3 sequences, over 4% were seen once, and the ten largest hold approximately 25%. The sample was PBMCs, taken 5 days after the yellow fever booster vaccination. These receptors were obtained from a man between 18 and 35 years old who received the YFV17D yellow fever vaccine. The CDR3 runs from the conserved cysteine through the conserved F or W. Each record gives: J gene, clone size, V gene, D gene, CDR3 DNA, CDR3 protein. The D gene is left open where the match is weak. Where a row states a size, it is once, few, many or the class of an expanded clone; other rows omit it.

TRBJ1-6,.,TRBV4-3,.,TGCGCCAGCAGCCAAGCTGCGGAATTAGAGGGAATATCTTCACCCCTCCACTTT,CASSQAAELEGISSPLHF
TRBJ2-7,few,TRBV7-8,.,TGTGCCAGCAGCATCCGACAGGCTCCCTTCGAGCAGTACTTC,CASSIRQAPFEQYF
TRBJ2-2,.,TRBV29-1,.,TGCAGCGCGACACATTTTGCCGGGGAGCTGTTTTTT,CSATHFAGELFF
TRBJ1-1,many,TRBV5-1,.,TGCGCCAGCAGCTTGGACCCGGGAAACTTTGGGGCCACTGAAGCTTTCTTT,CASSLDPGNFGATEAFF
TRBJ1-4,many,TRBV7-6,.,TGTGCCAGCGGAACTGAAAAACTGTTTTTT,CASGTEKLFF
TRBJ2-2,.,TRBV10-3,.,TGTGCCATCAGTGAGTCTGGGGGGGCCGCCGGGGAGCTGTTTTTT,CAISESGGAAGELFF
TRBJ2-3,.,TRBV6-4,.,TGTGCCAGCAGTGACGGCGAGACCGGGACAGATACGCAGTATTTT,CASSDGETGTDTQYF
TRBJ2-5,many,TRBV7-9,TRBD1,TGTGCCAGCAGCCCCGAAACAGGGGCGGAGACCCAGTACTTC,CASSPETGAETQYF
TRBJ2-1,many,TRBV19,TRBD1,TGTGCCAGTAGCGGGACAGGGCTCTACAATGAGCAGTTCTTC,CASSGTGLYNEQFF
TRBJ1-1,few,TRBV19,.,TGTGCCAGTACCGAACGCTCACGGGCTGAAGCTTTCTTT,CASTERSRAEAFF
TRBJ2-3,.,TRBV12-3/TRBV12-4,.,TGTGCCAGCAGTCCCCGGGACACGACAGATACGCAGTATTTT,CASSPRDTTDTQYF
TRBJ1-6,few,TRBV20-1,TRBD1,TGCAGTGCTCGCCGCTCCGGGACAGGGGAGTCACCCCTCCACTTT,CSARRSGTGESPLHF
TRBJ1-6,.,TRBV7-8,.,TGTGCCAGCAGCCCACCACATGATTCACCCCTCCACTTT,CASSPPHDSPLHF
TRBJ1-6,many,TRBV7-9,.,TGTGCCAGCAGCTTGGATCGACAGGTATCACCCCTCCACTTT,CASSLDRQVSPLHF
TRBJ1-3,few,TRBV7-9,.,TGTGCCAGCAGCTTATTTGATGGTGGCCCCGACAACAGAAACACCATATATTTT,CASSLFDGGPDNRNTIYF
TRBJ1-1,few,TRBV5-4,.,TGTGCCAGCAGCCCGGGGGGCCTAACTGAAGCTTTCTTT,CASSPGGLTEAFF
TRBJ2-3,.,TRBV7-2,TRBD1,TGTGCCAGCAGCCGATGGACAGGGGACACAGATACGCAGTATTTT,CASSRWTGDTDTQYF
TRBJ1-2,.,TRBV7-9,TRBD1,TGTGCCAGCAGTCGAAGACAGGGAGACTATGGCTACACCTTC,CASSRRQGDYGYTF
TRBJ2-3,few,TRBV29-1,TRBD2,TGCAGCGCCAAGCGGGGGGGCCGCACAGATACGCAGTATTTT,CSAKRGGRTDTQYF
TRBJ1-1,few,TRBV27,TRBD1,TGTGCCAGCAGTTTCCGGGACAGCACTGAAGCTTTCTTT,CASSFRDSTEAFF
TRBJ1-5,few,TRBV12-3/TRBV12-4,.,TGTGCCAGCAGTTTTAGACCCCTCCCGGGACAGCCCCAGCATTTT,CASSFRPLPGQPQHF
TRBJ2-3,.,TRBV12-3/TRBV12-4,.,TGTGCCAGCAGTTTAGTAAGTCCTTACACAGATACGCAGTATTTT,CASSLVSPYTDTQYF
TRBJ2-3,many,TRBV29-1,TRBD2,TGCAGCGTTGAAGTTATCCTAGCGGGGGGGCAAGCGTCAGATACGCAGTATTTT,CSVEVILAGGQASDTQYF
TRBJ1-2,many,TRBV15,.,TGTGCCACCAGCAGAGCTCAGGGACATGGCTACACCTTC,CATSRAQGHGYTF
TRBJ2-3,many,TRBV5-1,.,TGCGCCAGCAGCTTCTCCCCGCATACCTCTAGCACAGATACGCAGTATTTT,CASSFSPHTSSTDTQYF
TRBJ1-5,few,TRBV5-5,TRBD1,TGTGCCAGCAGCTTGGGAGCAGGGGGGCAGCCCCAGCATTTT,CASSLGAGGQPQHF
TRBJ1-1,.,TRBV2,.,TGTGCCAGCATCCGACCGGGAGTGAACACTGAAGCTTTCTTT,CASIRPGVNTEAFF
TRBJ2-5,.,TRBV20-1,TRBD2,TGCAGTGCTAGAGACCCGATAGCGGGGAAACAAGAGACCCAGTACTTC,CSARDPIAGKQETQYF
TRBJ2-5,few,TRBV29-1,.,TGCAGCGTTGCGCCCGGGGGCGGTGAGACCCAGTACTTC,CSVAPGGGETQYF
TRBJ2-2,.,TRBV9,.,TGTGCCAGCACTAAGCGTCGGAACACCGGGGAGCTGTTTTTT,CASTKRRNTGELFF